This T cell receptor beta chain was identified during a study of neoadjuvant anti-PD-1 for oral cavity cancer. Study-level information: Around day 43, patients without progression received a fourth nivolumab dose before surgery.

Germline V gene data show CDR1 as LNHNV and CDR2 as YYDKDF (reference sequence). This CDR3 is 15 amino acids long. The V end was cut by 0 bases, the J end by 6 bases, with 12 bases between. This table comes from immunoSEQ multiplex PCR, and its TCRdb copy is limited to in-frame clones, with some not included. Of approximately 74,000 clones listed, approximately 80% are singletons. The chain has TRBV15 and TRBJ2-1, with D tentatively TRBD2 (6 bases). The source of this sequence is a person aged 40 to 85 with oral cavity squamous cell carcinoma. The sequences come from PBMCs, collected before nivolumab (anti-PD-1) treatment. CDR3 sequence (DNA): TGTGCCACCAGCAGAGACCGCGGGAACGTCAATGAGCAGTTCTTC. Protein product: CATSRDRGNVNEQFF.